This entry lists 9 T cell receptor beta chains sequenced from one sample in a study of early T cells in non-severe SARS-CoV-2 infection. TCRdb passed the 5' RACE reads through MiXCR, listing each CDR3 protein once. The sample carries more than 25,000 distinct CDR3 sequences, around 5.9% recorded once. Sample: whole blood. The receptors stem from an adult who was a healthcare worker with PCR-confirmed SARS-CoV-2 infection or an uninfected control (not recorded which).

This clonotype came up many times. The chain carries TRBV5-1 and TRBJ2-5; D may match TRBD1 or TRBD2 (5 bases each). The germline V and J ends were trimmed by 4 bases and 5 bases, with 21 bases remaining between them. This CDR3 is 16 amino acids long. The germline V gene encodes CDR1 SGHRS and CDR2 YFSETQ. The DNA for the CDR3 is TGCGCCAGCAGCGGAGATCCCGGGCAGGGCGGGGAGACCCAGTACTTC. It yields the protein CASSGDPGQGGETQYF.

This clonotype showed up many times. V gene TRBV12-3 or TRBV12-4 combines with J gene TRBJ2-3; the match to TRBD1 covers 10 bases. The CDR3 has 15 amino acids. V shed 6 bases, J shed 4 bases, and the junction held 7 bases outside the gene matches. CDR3 residues: CASRPGTGVADTQYF. The CDR3, as DNA: TGTGCCAGCAGGCCCGGGACAGGGGTTGCAGATACGCAGTATTTT.

This chain uses TRBV15 with TRBJ2-1, with TRBD1 matching over 10 bases. V trimming: 0 bases; J trimming: 7 bases; junction bases outside the gene matches: 3. Germline V gene data show CDR1 as LNHNV and CDR2 as YYDKDF (reference sequence). The CDR3 length is 15 residues. The CDR3 sequence: CATSRDRTGGNEQFF. CDR3 DNA: TGTGCCACCAGCAGAGATCGGACAGGGGGAAATGAGCAGTTCTTC.

This clonotype came up many times. The chain joins TRBV6-5 to TRBJ1-4; D is unclear. The CDR3 contains 14 residues. CDR1 and CDR2 from the germline V gene are MNHEY and SVGAGI. V lost 6 bases and J lost 0, with 8 bases in between. CDR3: CASRNRATNEKLFF. CDR3 in DNA: TGTGCCAGCAGGAACCGAGCAACTAATGAAAAACTGTTTTTT.

This clonotype was counted many times. The genes are TRBV6-5 and TRBJ2-7; 11 bases align to TRBD2. Per the germline V gene, CDR1 is MNHEY and CDR2 is SVGAGI. CDR3 length: 14 residues. V trimming: 7 bases; J trimming: 3 bases; junction bases outside the gene matches: 5. The CDR3 DNA sequence: TGTGCCAGCACCAGACTAGCGGGGAACTACGAGCAGTACTTC. Its protein product is CASTRLAGNYEQYF.

In the case of this clonotype: This may come from a read error, since a much larger clone is one base off. The chain links TRBV5-6 to TRBJ2-3; 8 nucleotides match TRBD1. Germline assignment: CDR1 SGHDT and CDR2 YYEEEE. The CDR3 spans 16 residues. CDR3 coding DNA: TGTGCCAGCAGCCCTTTACAGGGGGGCCACACAGATGCGCAGTATTTT. It encodes CASSPLQGGHTDAQYF.

This chain joins TRBV18 and TRBJ2-3, with 9 nucleotides matching TRBD2. With 6 bases clipped from V and 2 bases from J, the junction kept 6 bases outside the gene matches. The CDR3 loop spans 15 amino acids. Germline V gene sequence: CDR1 KGHSH, CDR2 LQKENI. The CDR3 is CASSPSGGHTDTQYF. CDR3 in DNA: TGTGCCAGCTCGCCAAGCGGGGGGCACACAGATACGCAGTATTTT.

This clonotype was detected many times. J is TRBJ2-3 and V is TRBV12-3 or TRBV12-4; 7 bases match TRBD2. This CDR3 is built from 17 residues. J lost 0 bases, V lost 6 bases, and 12 bases had no gene match. The CDR3 DNA reads TGTGCCAGCAGCCCCGGGAGGAGCGGAGTTAGCACAGATACGCAGTATTTT. It codes for CASSPGRSGVSTDTQYF.

This clonotype was found many times. CDR3 DNA sequence: TGTGCCAGCAGTTTTGGACAGGGGTCAGGTCAGCCCCAGCATTTT. It is translated as CASSFGQGSGQPQHF. The chain employs TRBV12-3 or TRBV12-4 and TRBJ1-5; 9 bases are shared with TRBD1. The CDR3 has 15 residues. With V trimmed by 3 bases and J by 6 bases, 6 bases remained unmatched.